This is a list of T cell receptor beta chains from one sample in a study of STAT5B mutations in CD4+ large granular lymphocyte leukemia. Only in-frame clones appear in the TCRdb table, and some are missing; sequencing was by immunoSEQ multiplex PCR. The table includes some 20,000 clones, around 81% detected once. Input material: CD4+ T cells from blood buffy coats. These receptors originate from a human donor in good health. Each CDR3 is given with its conserved first and last residue. A D gene is named only where the DNA matches it firmly. A clone size is listed for some rows: how often the clone was seen (once, few, many), or a class if it is expanded.

j_gene,d_gene,abundance,v_gene,CDR3aa,CDR3nt
TRBJ2-3,.,.,TRBV4-2,CASSQDIPGASTDTQYF,TGTGCCAGCAGCCAAGATATTCCAGGGGCTAGCACAGATACGCAGTATTTT
TRBJ2-3,.,few,TRBV25-1,CASSDRERDTQYF,TGTGCCAGCAGTGACCGGGAGCGAGATACGCAGTATTTT
TRBJ2-7,.,.,TRBV11-2,CASSTIRGGTFYEQYF,TGTGCCAGCAGCACAATCAGGGGGGGCACTTTCTACGAGCAGTACTTC
TRBJ1-6,.,.,TRBV28,CASRDNSPLHF,TGTGCCAGCAGAGATAATTCACCCCTCCACTTT
TRBJ1-1,.,few,TRBV30,CARGRKNTEAFF,TGTGCCAGGGGACGGAAGAACACTGAAGCTTTCTTT
TRBJ1-2,TRBD1,.,TRBV28,CASSETGTGGSYGYTF,TGTGCCAGCAGTGAGACCGGGACAGGGGGGAGTTATGGCTACACCTTC
TRBJ2-1,.,.,TRBV29-1,CSVDLGRNNEQFF,TGCAGCGTTGATTTGGGACGCAACAATGAGCAGTTCTTC
TRBJ2-1,TRBD2,.,TRBV5-6,CASRGGSQPYNEQFF,TGTGCCAGCAGGGGCGGGAGCCAGCCATACAATGAGCAGTTCTTC
TRBJ1-2,TRBD1,.,TRBV27,CASSQQGTYGYTF,TGTGCCAGCAGTCAACAGGGGACCTATGGCTACACCTTC
TRBJ2-7,.,.,TRBV7-2,CASNRGGSAYEQYF,TGTGCCAGCAATAGGGGGGGCTCCGCCTACGAGCAGTACTTC
TRBJ2-3,TRBD2,.,TRBV4-1,CASSQEGSGTLKDTQYF,TGCGCCAGCAGCCAAGAGGGTAGCGGGACCCTCAAAGATACGCAGTATTTT
TRBJ2-7,.,.,TRBV28,CASSLAGYEQYF,TGTGCCAGCAGTTTGGCCGGCTACGAGCAGTACTTC
TRBJ2-1,TRBD2,.,TRBV28,CASTPNRLAGLEQFF,TGTGCCAGCACCCCAAACCGACTAGCGGGACTTGAGCAGTTCTTC
TRBJ2-7,.,.,TRBV5-4,CASSLFSGLSYEQYF,TGTGCCAGCAGCTTGTTTAGCGGACTCTCCTACGAGCAGTACTTC
TRBJ1-5,TRBD1,few,TRBV30,CAWRSSGGGQPQHF,TGTGCCTGGAGATCTTCAGGGGGGGGTCAGCCCCAGCATTTT
TRBJ2-2,.,.,TRBV11-3,CASSPTPNTGELFF,TGTGCCAGCAGCCCTACCCCGAACACCGGGGAGCTGTTTTTT
TRBJ1-2,TRBD1,.,TRBV5-1,CASSSGPQGDYGYTF,TGCGCCAGCAGCTCCGGCCCGCAGGGGGACTATGGCTACACCTTC
TRBJ1-4,.,.,TRBV28,CASSFPRGAGEKLFF,TGTGCCAGCAGTTTCCCTCGAGGGGCGGGGGAAAAACTGTTTTTT
TRBJ2-5,.,.,TRBV5-1,CASSPSPSKETQYF,TGCGCCAGCAGCCCCAGCCCTAGCAAAGAGACCCAGTACTTC
TRBJ2-3,.,.,TRBV18,CASSRATDTQYF,TGTGCCAGCTCACGGGCAACAGATACGCAGTATTTT
TRBJ2-1,.,.,TRBV5-8,CASSLGTDNEQFF,TGTGCCAGCAGCTTGGGGACAGATAATGAGCAGTTCTTC
TRBJ2-6,.,.,TRBV9,CASSASGANVLTF,TGTGCCAGCAGCGCCTCTGGGGCCAACGTCCTGACTTTC
TRBJ2-2,.,.,TRBV6-1,CASIEIVGGANTGELFF,TGTGCCAGCATTGAGATTGTCGGAGGGGCGAACACCGGGGAGCTGTTTTTT
TRBJ2-3,.,.,TRBV4-3,CASSQATLGLDTQYF,TGCGCCAGCAGCCAAGCCACCTTAGGGTTAGATACGCAGTATTTT
TRBJ1-3,.,.,TRBV5-1,CASSPGQTNTIYF,TGCGCCAGCAGCCCAGGACAGACAAACACCATATATTTT
TRBJ1-3,.,.,TRBV28,CASSSSVISGNTIYF,TGTGCCAGCAGTTCATCGGTCATCTCTGGAAACACCATATATTTT
TRBJ2-5,.,.,TRBV6-6,CASSYRGGGTKETQYF,TGTGCCAGCAGTTACAGGGGAGGAGGTACCAAAGAGACCCAGTACTTC
TRBJ1-5,.,few,TRBV5-6,CASSLGMYSNQPQHF,TGTGCCAGCAGCTTGGGAATGTATAGCAATCAGCCCCAGCATTTT
TRBJ2-7,TRBD2,.,TRBV5-1,CASSPPTASGRSYEQYF,TGCGCCAGCAGCCCTCCAACCGCTAGCGGGCGCTCCTACGAGCAGTACTTC
TRBJ2-7,.,few,TRBV27,CASTFGYEQYF,TGTGCCAGCACCTTTGGTTACGAGCAGTACTTC
TRBJ2-3,TRBD1,.,TRBV9,CASSGRDRGITVDLDTQYF,TGTGCCAGCAGCGGCCGGGACAGGGGTATAACAGTGGATTTGGATACGCAGTATTTT
TRBJ2-7,.,.,TRBV7-2,CASSNRDGYEQYF,TGTGCCAGCAGCAACCGGGACGGCTACGAGCAGTACTTC
TRBJ2-1,TRBD2,.,TRBV7-2,CASSVGLARNEQFF,TGTGCCAGCAGCGTCGGACTAGCGCGAAATGAGCAGTTCTTC
TRBJ2-5,TRBD1,.,TRBV28,CASSPGQGKTQYF,TGTGCCAGCAGTCCCGGACAGGGAAAGACCCAGTACTTC
TRBJ2-7,TRBD1,.,TRBV2,CASGGTGEGEQYF,TGTGCCAGCGGGGGGACAGGGGAGGGCGAGCAGTACTTC
TRBJ1-3,.,.,TRBV30,CAWKHGPAGNTIYF,TGTGCCTGGAAGCATGGACCGGCTGGAAACACCATATATTTT
TRBJ1-5,TRBD1,.,TRBV18,CASSTGVHSNQPQHF,TGTGCCAGCTCAACAGGGGTTCATAGCAATCAGCCCCAGCATTTT
TRBJ1-1,.,once,TRBV20-1,CSARPNTEAFF,TGCAGTGCTAGACCCAACACTGAAGCTTTCTTT
TRBJ2-3,TRBD2,.,TRBV4-2,CASSRDYRTDTQYF,TGTGCCAGCAGTCGGGACTACCGCACAGATACGCAGTATTTT
TRBJ1-2,TRBD1,.,TRBV5-1,CASSPAQGTAYGYTF,TGCGCCAGCAGCCCGGCCCAAGGGACAGCTTATGGCTACACCTTC
TRBJ2-5,TRBD2,.,TRBV9,CASSDGTRSGAQYF,TGTGCCAGCAGCGACGGGACTAGAAGTGGGGCCCAGTACTTC
TRBJ1-1,TRBD1,few,TRBV5-1,CASSPDRMNTEAFF,TGCGCCAGCAGCCCGGACAGGATGAACACTGAAGCTTTCTTT
TRBJ1-2,TRBD1,.,TRBV7-3,CASSLTPGQSHGYTF,TGTGCCAGCAGCCTAACCCCGGGACAGTCCCATGGCTACACCTTC
TRBJ2-7,TRBD1,.,TRBV4-1,CASSQDPGGEYEQYF,TGCGCCAGCAGCCAAGACCCAGGGGGCGAGTACGAGCAGTACTTC
TRBJ2-7,.,few,TRBV28,CASRSGLYEQYF,TGTGCCAGCAGGTCAGGGTTATACGAGCAGTACTTC
TRBJ1-2,TRBD1,.,TRBV6-6,CASSYSGGGGYGYTF,TGTGCCAGCAGTTACTCAGGGGGCGGAGGCTATGGCTACACCTTC
TRBJ2-5,TRBD2,.,TRBV11-2,CASSLMASGIQETQYF,TGTGCCAGCAGCTTAATGGCTAGCGGGATCCAAGAGACCCAGTACTTC
TRBJ2-7,TRBD2,once,TRBV18,CASSPGIAGGGEQYF,TGTGCCAGCTCACCAGGAATAGCGGGAGGGGGCGAGCAGTACTTC
TRBJ2-5,.,.,TRBV5-1,CASSLVAARGQETQYF,TGCGCCAGCAGCTTGGTGGCAGCGAGGGGCCAAGAGACCCAGTACTTC
TRBJ2-2,.,.,TRBV15,CATSREPGTLTGELFF,TGTGCCACCAGCAGGGAACCCGGGACACTCACAGGGGAGCTGTTTTTT
TRBJ2-7,.,.,TRBV7-2,CASSLDRAWSGISYEQYF,TGTGCCAGCAGCTTAGACAGGGCATGGAGCGGGATCTCCTACGAGCAGTACTTC
TRBJ1-1,TRBD1,few,TRBV23-1,CASSPWRTGFKAEAFF,TGCGCCAGCAGTCCCTGGAGGACAGGGTTTAAGGCTGAAGCTTTCTTT
TRBJ1-4,.,few,TRBV19,CASRIHGSNEKLFF,TGTGCCAGTAGGATTCATGGAAGCAATGAAAAACTGTTTTTT
TRBJ1-1,TRBD1,few,TRBV30,CARGTVNTEAFF,TGTGCCCGAGGGACAGTAAACACTGAAGCTTTCTTT
TRBJ2-7,TRBD2,.,TRBV28,CASSKGLADPYEQYF,TGTGCCAGCAGTAAGGGACTAGCGGATCCCTACGAGCAGTACTTC
TRBJ2-2,.,few,TRBV9,CASSVIDTGELFF,TGTGCCAGCAGCGTAATAGACACCGGGGAGCTGTTTTTT
TRBJ2-7,.,.,TRBV7-2,CASTQGRAYEQYF,TGTGCCAGCACTCAGGGTAGGGCCTACGAGCAGTACTTC